The clone carrying this TCR beta chain was recorded at least ten times. Its antigen is unknown. Germline assignment: CDR1 SGHRS and CDR2 YFSETQ. V lost 0 bases and J lost 0, with 22 bases in between. The CDR3 spans 19 residues. Profiled with immunoSEQ multiplex PCR; TCRdb holds only in-frame clones, not every one. The repertoire holds hundreds of thousands of clones, with approximately 74% as singletons. This record comes from a study of shared clonotypes between healthy human individuals. CD4+ cells yielded CD45RA+ naive and CD45RA-negative memory subsets. Overall study findings and caveats: Among the subsets, naive ones generally showed larger estimated richness than memory ones. Large depth notwithstanding, sorted-subset sequencing proved incomplete by rarefaction. Between a handful of donors, naive CD4 clonotypes were shared at a level of around 5.1%.

The receptor's source is a woman aged 25 to 39 in good health. Sequences were obtained from memory CD4+ T cells sorted from blood. Subset noted: CD45RA-negative fraction. The V gene is TRBV5-1, the J gene TRBJ2-7, with D uncertain. The CDR3 DNA reads TGCGCCAGCAGCTTGGTACCACCCTTCGGGCCGCTGAGCTCCTACGAGCAGTACTTC. This codes for CASSLVPPFGPLSSYEQYF.